This entry features one T cell receptor (beta chain) sequence. What it binds is unknown. The source of the sample is a study of shared clonotypes between healthy human individuals. V shed 4 bases and J shed 7 bases, with 8 bases lying between them. The CDR3 has 12 amino acids. The germline V gene has CDR1 WSHSY and CDR2 SAAADI. Study outcomes and limitations: Deeper or shallower sequencing was expected to change how clonotypes are shared among donors.

TCRdb's copy holds only in-frame clones and misses some; the assay was immunoSEQ multiplex PCR. The sample includes about a million clones, 60% to 80% of them seen just once. All donors were Caucasian adults living in Nashville, Tennessee. This chain links TRBV10-2 with TRBJ1-5; the D is unclear. Sequencing input: memory CD4+ T cells sorted from blood. Subset described: CD45RA-negative fraction. The sequence was collected from a man aged 18 to 30 in good health. CDR3 in amino acids: CASSGVGQPQHF. The CDR3 DNA reads TGCGCCAGCAGTGGCGTGGGCCAGCCCCAGCATTTT.